This entry lists 30 T cell receptor beta chains sequenced from one sample in a study of OX40 agonist ivuxolimab in advanced cancers. Profiled with immunoSEQ multiplex PCR; TCRdb holds only in-frame clones, not every one. Here the sample spans about 74,000 clones, more than 70% being singletons. This material consisted of CD4+ or CD8+ T cells sorted from blood, taken in a trial of the OX40 agonist ivuxolimab. The receptors derive from an adult with an advanced solid tumor such as melanoma, head and neck, liver or kidney cancer.

This clone was recorded once. The chain employs TRBV4-1 and TRBJ2-4, with 8 bases matching TRBD1. Trimming cost V 3 bases and J 3 bases; bases outside gene matches: 7. This CDR3 is built from 16 residues. Germline V gives CDR1 MGHRA, CDR2 YSYEKL. CDR3 sequence reads: CASSQAGGLGKNIQYF. The CDR3 DNA follows: TGCGCCAGCAGCCAGGCAGGGGGCTTGGGCAAAAACATTCAGTACTTC.

The chain employs TRBV5-1 and TRBJ1-6; D remains ambiguous. The V end lost 6 bases, the J end lost 5 bases, and 9 bases lay between the germline ends. The CDR3 has 13 amino acids. Looked up from germline, CDR1 is SGHRS and CDR2 is YFSETQ. The CDR3 sequence: CASNTDDNSPLHF. The CDR3 coding sequence is TGCGCCAGCAACACCGATGATAATTCACCCCTCCACTTT. The full variable domain, completed using reference TRBV5-1 and TRBJ1-6, is KAGVTQTPRYLIKTRGQQVTLSCSPISGHRSVSWYQQTPGQGLQFLFEYFSETQRNKGNFPGRFSGRQFSNSRSEMNVSTLELGDSALYLCASNTDDNSPLHFGNGTRLTVT.

V is TRBV5-1 and J is TRBJ2-1; D unclear. Germline CDR1 reads SGHRS; CDR2 reads YFSETQ. V was clipped by 5 bases and J by 0 bases, with 12 bases between them. The CDR3 is made up of 15 amino acids. CDR3 nucleotide sequence: TGCGCCAGCAGGGGCGGCTATAGCTCCTACAATGAGCAGTTCTTC. This codes for CASRGGYSSYNEQFF.

The chain has TRBV5-6 and TRBJ2-5; D remains ambiguous. This CDR3 has 11 amino acids. CDR1 and CDR2 from the germline V gene are SGHDT and YYEEEE. V lost 1 base and J lost 5, with 3 bases in between. CDR3 residues: CASSLYETQYF. The CDR3 nucleotides read TGTGCCAGCAGCTTGTATGAGACCCAGTACTTC.

The chain is built from TRBV14 and TRBJ2-2; 9 bases align to TRBD2. From germline, CDR1 is SGHDN and CDR2 FVKESK. The CDR3 covers 15 residues. J was trimmed by 9 bases and V by 4 bases; bases with no gene match: 9. The CDR3 bases are TGTGCCAGCAGCCCCGGACTAGCGAGCTCCAGGGAGCTGTTTTTT. This gives the protein CASSPGLASSRELFF. The full variable domain, rest sourced from reference TRBV14 and TRBJ2-2, is EAGVTQFPSHSVIEKGQTVTLRCDPISGHDNLYWYRRVMGKEIKFLLHFVKESKQDESGMPNNRFLAERTGGTYSTLKVQPAELEDSGVYFCASSPGLASSRELFFGEGSRLTVL.

The CDR3 loop reads CASSYAGQGQSYTF. CDR3 coding DNA: TGTGCCAGCAGTTACGCGGGACAGGGTCAGAGCTACACCTTC. The chain combines TRBV6-5 with TRBJ1-2; 9 nucleotides line up with TRBD1. The CDR3 totals 14 residues. CDR1 is MNHEY and CDR2 is SVGAGI in the germline V gene. The V gene end was trimmed by 2 bases and the J gene end by 9 bases; junction bases not matched to a gene: 7.

The CDR3, as DNA: TGTGCCAGCAGTTTAATGGACAGGGGTTCTGGCTACACCTTC. Its translation: CASSLMDRGSGYTF. The chain carries TRBV28 and TRBJ1-2, with 9 bases aligning to TRBD1. The germline gives CDR1 MDHEN, CDR2 SYDVKM. This CDR3 contains 14 residues. V lost 2 bases to trimming and J lost 7 bases; unmatched junction nucleotides: 5.

Remarks on this clone: One junction end disagrees with the germline gene, perhaps due to a read error. This specimen includes other DNA sequences encoding the same CDR3. V usage is TRBV2 and J usage is TRBJ1-1; TRBD1 matches 7 bases. This CDR3 has 14 amino acids. Germline values: CDR1 SNHLY, CDR2 FYNNEI. DNA of the CDR3: TGTGCCAGCAGTTGGGGACAGCCGAACACTGAGGCTTTCTTT. It codes for CASSWGQPNTEAFF.

This clone showed up just a few times. The chain combines TRBV2 with TRBJ1-2; D is undetermined. The CDR3 loop spans 11 amino acids. Germline V gene lookup returns CDR1 SNHLY and CDR2 FYNNEI. Trimming stripped 9 bases from V and 4 bases from J, with 9 bases between. The CDR3 is CASQVLYGYTF. In nucleotides, the CDR3 is TGTGCCAGTCAAGTTCTCTATGGCTACACCTTC.

The sample holds one count of this clone. The V call is TRBV5-1, the J call TRBJ2-2; no firm D call. V lost 4 bases and J lost 2, with 21 bases in between. This CDR3 region has 18 residues. Per the germline V gene, CDR1 is SGHRS and CDR2 is YFSETQ. The CDR3 bases are TGCGCCAGCAGCCGATCTACTAACACGAGAACCAACACCGGGGAGCTGTTTTTT. This encodes CASSRSTNTRTNTGELFF.

The sample holds one count of this clone. The chain recombines TRBV21-1 with TRBJ2-5; TRBD1 is the table's D call and was not checked against the DNA. TRBV21-1 has pseudogene status. This CDR3 is 15 amino acids long. CDR3 loop: CASSKTGPYQETQYF. Here the CDR3 DNA reads TGTGCCAGCAGCAAGACAGGTCCGTACCAAGAGACCCAGTACTTC.

The chain recombines TRBV15 with TRBJ1-2; D possibly corresponds to TRBD1 (6 bases). The CDR3 runs to 14 residues. V was clipped by 4 bases and J by 3 bases, with 12 bases between them. Germline CDR1 reads LNHNV; CDR2 reads YYDKDF (reference sequence). The CDR3 sequence: CATSKTGYDYGYTF. The CDR3, as DNA: TGTGCCACCAGCAAAACAGGGTACGACTATGGCTACACCTTC.

J is TRBJ1-5 and V is TRBV2, with D unresolved. This CDR3 is built from 14 residues. Germline assignment: CDR1 SNHLY and CDR2 FYNNEI. The germline V and J ends were trimmed by 4 bases and 6 bases, with 13 bases remaining between them. The CDR3 region is CASSGGGGSQPQHF. CDR3 DNA sequence: TGTGCCAGCAGTGGGGGTGGCGGAAGTCAGCCCCAGCATTTT.

The chain employs TRBV11-2 and TRBJ2-6, with 11 bases matching TRBD2. V lost 5 bases, J lost 0 bases, and 6 bases stayed unmatched. The CDR3 has 18 amino acids. Germline CDR1 SGHAT, CDR2 FQNNGV. CDR3 protein: CASSPGLAAISGANVLTF. CDR3 nucleotide sequence: TGTGCCAGCAGCCCGGGACTAGCGGCGATCTCTGGGGCCAACGTCCTGACTTTC. The variable domain in full, completed from reference TRBV11-2 and TRBJ2-6, reads EAGVAQSPRYKIIEKRQSVAFWCNPISGHATLYWYQQILGQGPKLLIQFQNNGVVDDSQLPKDRFSAERLKGVDSTLKIQPAKLEDSAVYLCASSPGLAAISGANVLTFGAGSRLTVL.

The CDR3 region has the DNA TGCGCCAGCAGCCAAGATTCGTGGGGCGAGACCCAGTACTTC. Its protein is CASSQDSWGETQYF. V gene TRBV4-3 combines with J gene TRBJ2-5, with a tentative D call TRBD1 (5 bases). V lost 0 bases, J lost 5 bases, and 10 bases lay in between. CDR3 length equals 14 residues. Germline V lookup: CDR1 LGHNA, CDR2 YSLEER.

This clone has a handful of counts. J is TRBJ1-3 and V is TRBV6-6; D remains ambiguous. The V end was cut by 0 bases, the J end by 4 bases, with 7 bases between. CDR1 is MNHNY, CDR2 SVGAGI, per germline (reference sequence). This CDR3 is built from 14 residues. This CDR3 is CASSYSDYGNTIYF. CDR3 DNA sequence: TGTGCCAGCAGTTACTCGGACTACGGAAACACCATATATTTT.

V usage is TRBV6-1 and J usage is TRBJ2-7; a possible D gene is TRBD2 (6 bases). With 8 bases removed from V and 2 bases from J, the gap between germline ends came to 13 bases. Germline V gene data show CDR1 as MNHNS and CDR2 as SASEGT. The CDR3 totals 13 residues. This CDR3 reads CASGRDGTYEQYF. CDR3 DNA sequence: TGTGCCAGCGGGCGGGACGGTACCTACGAGCAGTACTTC.

The J gene is TRBJ2-5, the V gene TRBV4-1; D may correspond to TRBD1 or TRBD2 (5 bases each). Between the trimmed V and J ends, which lost 2 bases and 6 bases, there was a span of 7 bases. The CDR3 is 12 amino acids. Germline V gene sequence: CDR1 MGHRA, CDR2 YSYEKL. CDR3 in DNA: TGCGCCAGCAGCCAAACGGGGCAGACCCAGTACTTC. Amino acids: CASSQTGQTQYF.

In this sample, this clone turned up a few times. The chain is built from TRBV6-1 and TRBJ2-1; 8 bases line up with TRBD2. The CDR3 consists of 14 residues. Trimming cost V 7 bases and J 7 bases; bases outside gene matches: 9. Germline CDR1 is MNHNS and CDR2 is SASEGT. As DNA, the CDR3 is TGTGCCAGCAAAGCGGGAGCTCAAAAGAATGAGCAGTTCTTC. Protein product: CASKAGAQKNEQFF.

The V gene is TRBV28, the J gene TRBJ1-6; no reliable D call. The CDR3 is made up of 13 amino acids. V was cut by 2 bases and J by 7 bases, with 6 bases left in between. From germline, CDR1 is MDHEN and CDR2 SYDVKM. This CDR3 reads CASSLAPNSPLHF. The CDR3 DNA is TGTGCCAGCAGTTTAGCGCCGAATTCACCCCTCCACTTT.

This sequence joins TRBV4-2 and TRBJ1-2; 10 nucleotides agree with TRBD1. The CDR3 totals 16 residues. J was trimmed by 3 bases and V by 3 bases; bases with no gene match: 7. Germline CDR1 is LGHNA and CDR2 is YNFKEQ. The CDR3 loop reads CASSQETDRGDYGYTF. CDR3 bases: TGTGCCAGCAGCCAGGAGACGGACAGGGGGGACTATGGCTACACCTTC.

Only a few counts were recorded for this clone. The CDR3: CASSDRGPQHF. Written as DNA, the CDR3 is TGTGCCAGCTCAGACCGGGGGCCCCAGCATTTT. V and J are TRBV18 and TRBJ1-5; no clear D gene. The germline V gene has CDR1 KGHSH and CDR2 LQKENI. This CDR3 has 11 amino acids. V lost 5 bases to trimming and J lost 9 bases, with 8 bases between them.

The chain is built from TRBV5-4 and TRBJ2-2; TRBD1 aligns across 7 bases. The J segment lost 4 bases and the V segment lost 2 bases, leaving 5 bases of the junction unmatched. The CDR3 contains 15 residues. Per the germline V gene, CDR1 is SGHNT and CDR2 is YYREEE (reference sequence). The CDR3 sequence: CASSLRQGFTGELFF. DNA for the CDR3: TGTGCCAGCAGCTTACGACAGGGATTCACCGGGGAGCTGTTTTTT.

The chain is built from TRBV7-8 and TRBJ2-5; D may correspond to TRBD1 or TRBD2 (5 bases each). The CDR3 sequence is 15 residues long. Germline V lookup: CDR1 SGHVS, CDR2 FQNEAQ. Trimming pared 0 bases from V and 5 bases from J, leaving 13 bases between. CDR3 nucleotide sequence: TGTGCCAGCAGCTTAGCGGGGGTCCGAGGGGAGACCCAGTACTTC. Translation gives CASSLAGVRGETQYF.

The rearrangement links TRBV5-1 to TRBJ2-5, with 9 bases matching TRBD1. Trimming cost V 1 base and J 3 bases; bases outside gene matches: 4. Germline lookup yields CDR1 SGHRS and CDR2 YFSETQ. The CDR3 has 15 amino acids. This CDR3 is CASSLLRTGEETQYF. CDR3 in DNA: TGCGCCAGCAGCTTGCTGAGGACAGGGGAAGAGACCCAGTACTTC.

This chain links TRBV14 with TRBJ2-5; the match to TRBD2 covers 8 bases. Germline V gene data show CDR1 as SGHDN and CDR2 as FVKESK. This CDR3 region has 15 residues. The J segment lost 5 bases and the V segment lost 1 base, leaving 6 bases of the junction unmatched. The CDR3 region is CASSQAGGPEETQYF. As DNA, the CDR3 is TGTGCCAGCAGCCAAGCGGGAGGGCCTGAGGAGACCCAGTACTTC. The whole variable domain, filled in from reference TRBV14 and TRBJ2-5, reads EAGVTQFPSHSVIEKGQTVTLRCDPISGHDNLYWYRRVMGKEIKFLLHFVKESKQDESGMPNNRFLAERTGGTYSTLKVQPAELEDSGVYFCASSQAGGPEETQYFGPGTRLLVL.

The chain is built from TRBV10-3 and TRBJ2-5, with a weak D call TRBD2 (7 bases). This CDR3 is built from 16 residues. V lost 11 bases and J 3 bases, leaving 25 bases between the germline ends. From germline, CDR1 is ENHRY and CDR2 SYGVKD. CDR3 region: CAVAPGGHGVKETQYF. CDR3 bases: TGTGCCGTAGCACCGGGGGGCCATGGAGTGAAAGAGACCCAGTACTTC.

The chain is built from TRBV30 and TRBJ2-1; possible D gene TRBD2, 5 bases. CDR1 GTSNPN and CDR2 SVGIG come from the germline V gene (reference sequence). The V gene lost 3 bases and the J gene lost 0 bases, with 15 bases spanning the gap. CDR3 length: 16 amino acids. CDR3 loop: CAWREKGLSSYNEQFF. The CDR3 DNA reads as TGTGCCTGGAGAGAGAAAGGACTGAGCTCCTACAATGAGCAGTTCTTC.

Concerning this clone itself: Other DNA sequences within the sample encode an identical CDR3. The chain recombines TRBV27 with TRBJ1-2; D possibly corresponds to TRBD1 (6 bases). This CDR3 has 13 amino acids. Germline loops: CDR1 MNHEY, CDR2 SMNVEV (reference sequence). Trimming removed 3 bases from V and 5 bases from J, with 10 bases in between. The CDR3 region has the DNA TGTGCCAGCAGTTTCGGCAGGGGATATGGCTACACCTTC. Translated: CASSFGRGYGYTF.

The chain combines TRBV10-3 with TRBJ1-1; 9 bases align to TRBD1. Germline CDR1 is ENHRY and CDR2 is SYGVKD. The CDR3 consists of 13 residues. Germline trimming cut 8 bases from V and 3 bases from J; bases unmatched to any gene: 4. The CDR3: CAIRDREDTEAFF. Here the CDR3 DNA reads TGTGCCATCCGGGACAGGGAGGACACTGAAGCTTTCTTT.